This T cell receptor beta chain was obtained from a study of T cell repertoires in cytomegalovirus infection. Turning to the study itself: CMV infection plus the matching HLA type was flagged by public TCR beta signatures. The study, taken as a whole, reports: HLA-C-restricted TCR beta clonotypes specific for CMV led the ex vivo response.

This clonotype occurred many times. No antigen is known for it. Using its own MiXCR run on the reads, TCRdb lists one record per CDR3 protein. The sample contains a few hundred thousand distinct CDR3 sequences, about a sixth of which appear only once. The V gene's germline CDR1 is MNHEY and CDR2 SVGEGT. The CDR3 is made up of 15 amino acids. Trimming left V 5 bases short and J 3 bases short, with 14 bases between. The specimen was CD8+ T cells from PBMCs. The origin of this receptor is a human donor in good health (CMV status not recorded). Some clones in this sample may be carry-over from other donors' samples. The chain combines TRBV6-2 or TRBV6-3 with TRBJ2-1; the D call may be TRBD1 or TRBD2 (6 bases each). The CDR3 nucleotides read TGTGCCAGCAGTAGGGGGACTGAGTTCTACAATGAGCAGTTCTTC. This encodes CASSRGTEFYNEQFF.